A selection of T cell receptor beta chains follows, all from one sample in a study of T cells in Graves' hyperthyroidism and ophthalmopathy. TCRdb called the multiplex PCR reads again in MiXCR, with one record for every CDR3 protein. In the table there are a few hundred thousand distinct CDR3 sequences, approximately 15% of which are singletons. Sample: blood. The receptors here all came from a woman between 35 and 50 years old with Graves' hyperthyroidism that later progressed to Graves' ophthalmopathy. CDR3s include the opening cysteine and the closing phenylalanine or tryptophan. The D gene is left open where the match is weak.

CASSATRNTGELFF | TRBJ2-2 | . | TRBV18
CASSARGLAGGTSTDTQYF | TRBJ2-3 | TRBD2 | TRBV19
CASSTPGRPNSDTQYF | TRBJ2-3 | . | TRBV19
CASSLLTSGSSYNEQFF | TRBJ2-1 | TRBD2 | TRBV5-1
CASSGWTGHTDTQYF | TRBJ2-3 | TRBD1 | TRBV2
CASSSRGTGELFF | TRBJ2-2 | . | TRBV27
CASSFGGKLFF | TRBJ1-4 | . | TRBV5-8
CASSVRHARGQPQHF | TRBJ1-5 | . | TRBV6-1
CAISERGLADSYEQYF | TRBJ2-7 | TRBD2 | TRBV10-3
CASSWTSGIYEQYF | TRBJ2-7 | TRBD2 | TRBV19
CSAGDRGGSYEQYF | TRBJ2-7 | TRBD1 | TRBV20-1
CASSEYGNKETQYF | TRBJ2-5 | . | TRBV25-1
CAWSWGAGYNGQFF | TRBJ2-1 | . | TRBV30
CASSEPRTSGRADTQYF | TRBJ2-3 | TRBD2 | TRBV2
CASSLIVHMGTASYEQYF | TRBJ2-7 | . | TRBV28
CASRYGTGLSRNQPQHF | TRBJ1-5 | TRBD1 | TRBV2
CASSLYGRGHEQFF | TRBJ2-1 | . | TRBV28
CASSLGVLAGVGEQYF | TRBJ2-7 | TRBD2 | TRBV5-1
CASSFGGPGANVLTF | TRBJ2-6 | . | TRBV28
CSARRVLVSSYNEQFF | TRBJ2-1 | . | TRBV20-1
CASRRLHEAFF | TRBJ1-1 | . | TRBV6-1
CASSLTVPYSNQPQHF | TRBJ1-5 | . | TRBV7-8
CASSPPWASGSRETQYF | TRBJ2-5 | TRBD2 | TRBV28
CASSWSPGPEAFF | TRBJ1-1 | . | TRBV19
CASTLGGLGRYEQYF | TRBJ2-7 | . | TRBV7-9
CASRDGARGGGANVLTF | TRBJ2-6 | . | TRBV19
CASSLRLFSGANVLTF | TRBJ2-6 | . | TRBV28
CASILMGTGGEQYF | TRBJ2-7 | TRBD1 | TRBV12-3/TRBV12-4
CASSYSGQGNSPLHF | TRBJ1-6 | TRBD1 | TRBV6-6
CASSQFLREKLFF | TRBJ1-4 | . | TRBV4-1
CSVTGLAGGVGELFF | TRBJ2-2 | TRBD2 | TRBV20-1
CASSQTGPHEQYF | TRBJ2-7 | TRBD1 | TRBV18
CASSFSGVDEQFF | TRBJ2-1 | . | TRBV7-3
CASSSSGRANQPQHF | TRBJ1-5 | . | TRBV6-2/TRBV6-3
CAWSVHGNQPQHF | TRBJ1-5 | . | TRBV30
CSARVSRRAYNEQFF | TRBJ2-1 | . | TRBV20-1
CASSRAGYENTQYF | TRBJ2-3 | . | TRBV5-1
CASSPLGTEAFF | TRBJ1-1 | . | TRBV6-1
CATTPRGKNEQFF | TRBJ2-1 | . | TRBV24-1
CASSVGTASYNEQFF | TRBJ2-1 | . | TRBV9
CASSTGTGNNQPQHF | TRBJ1-5 | TRBD1 | TRBV19
CASSSPGQGAGGANVLTF | TRBJ2-6 | TRBD1 | TRBV28
CASRPPGLAGVEGQETQYF | TRBJ2-5 | TRBD2 | TRBV28
CASSQGLAEVYEQYF | TRBJ2-7 | TRBD2 | TRBV6-1
CASSYYGGTGTAYSPLHF | TRBJ1-6 | TRBD1 | TRBV6-9
CASSQITGGNEKLFF | TRBJ1-4 | TRBD1 | TRBV6-1
CATSEESFVNTGELLF | TRBJ2-2 | . | TRBV24-1
CASSEGQLNTEAFF | TRBJ1-1 | TRBD1 | TRBV6-1
CASSPGQGGQPQHF | TRBJ1-5 | TRBD1 | TRBV2
CASSQGVGFYGYTF | TRBJ1-2 | . | TRBV3-1
CAWSTRTVIREKLFF | TRBJ1-4 | . | TRBV30
CSARDWGQANYGYTF | TRBJ1-2 | TRBD1 | TRBV20-1
CASSPSGSYLAKNIQYF | TRBJ2-4 | . | TRBV12-3/TRBV12-4
CASSEALLFGGHYGYTF | TRBJ1-2 | . | TRBV6-1
CASSYTPTGPGNTIYF | TRBJ1-3 | . | TRBV6-5
CASSFGGRFDEQYF | TRBJ2-7 | TRBD2 | TRBV5-1
CASSQPQGTGYTF | TRBJ1-2 | . | TRBV3-1
CASTRGGNTEAFF | TRBJ1-1 | . | TRBV19
CASSNSGTSSFTDTQYF | TRBJ2-3 | TRBD2 | TRBV6-1